This T cell receptor beta chain was documented in a study of T cells in Graves' hyperthyroidism and ophthalmopathy (dated by TCRdb to the late 2010s). General notes on the study: Peripheral blood samples were taken at initial diagnosis, before any treatment was given. To identify TCR V-J signatures that set the groups apart, the researchers used a discovery cohort of roughly 100 patients, made up of 43 with Graves' ophthalmopathy and 57 with stable Graves' hyperthyroidism. Prospective prediction of ophthalmopathy was tested in an independent validation cohort consisting of under 20 hyperthyroidism patients and 15 or so patients who later progressed to ophthalmopathy. The 75 to 100 discovery patients were randomly divided into training and test sets at a 7:3 ratio. Thyroid tissue and blood T-cell repertoires from several Graves' hyperthyroidism patients were also compared in the study. Following sampling, methimazole starting at 30 mg daily was given to hyperthyroidism patients, and high-dose intravenous methylprednisolone was given to ophthalmopathy patients. The paper reports TCR Vbeta CDR3 sequencing of 135 peripheral blood samples: some 41 ophthalmopathy, fewer than 85 hyperthyroidism and around 17 progressor patients.

Graves' hyperthyroidism was defined as stable when no progression to ophthalmopathy occurred over 18 months of follow-up. The hyperthyroidism patients were between 18 and 65 years old and newly diagnosed, with a disease duration of less than 2 months. Patients with uncontrolled infections, other autoimmune diseases, pregnancy or lactation were excluded. Diagnoses were based on clinical symptoms, serum thyroxine and TRAb, thyroid ultrasound and orbital computed tomography. PBMCs were isolated from 10 ml of fresh peripheral blood by Ficoll-Paque density gradient centrifugation. Total RNA was extracted with Trizol reagent, and quality was checked on an Agilent 2100 Bioanalyzer. There are a few counts of this clonotype. It has no known antigen specificity. No qualities accompany the bases; no much larger clone lies one base away. V and J are trimmed by 4 bases and 4 bases, and the gene matches miss 8 bases of the junction. The germline V gene specifies MGHRA as CDR1 and YSYEKL as CDR2. Including cysteine and phenylalanine, the CDR3 has 17 amino acids. The CDR3 DNA has 51 bases and is translated from base 1.

General conclusions and limits of the study: Ophthalmopathy was separated from stable hyperthyroidism by a 13 V-J signature model, with over 85% sensitivity and approximately 81% specificity obtained in cross-validation and 80%/75% obtained in testing. No statistical method was used to fix the sample size in advance, and group allocation was not hidden from the investigators. During validation, the model predicted progression to ophthalmopathy a median of about 5.9 months ahead of onset, with approximately 71% sensitivity and under 85% specificity. Blood samples also contained most of the expanded thyroid clonotypes (frequency above 0.001), which suggests that blood repertoires may reflect thyroid immune responses.

The TCR beta CDR3 regions were amplified from the RNA transcripts. For the first round of RT-PCR on the TCR CDR3, the HTBI primer set was used together with the Qiagen OneStep RT-PCR kit. A second multiplex PCR round built the libraries, followed by size selection and purification. Paired-end sequencing of the libraries was performed with 100 bp reads on an Illumina HiSeq2000. Processing in the source paper ran as follows. Raw data were processed with SOAPnuke, discarding reads with adapters, uncalled bases, mean Phred below 15, or no exact constant-primer or identifier match. High-quality paired reads were merged using COPE v1.2.5, and each unique nucleotide sequence was defined as a clonotype. MiTCR v1.1 was used to align clonotypes to the IMGT TRBV, TRBD and TRBJ reference segments. The analysis was restricted to V-J combinations with a frequency above 0.0001, which together covered 98% to 99.2% of the repertoires. A TCS score was defined as the ratio of F50 (clonal expansion) to E x V (chaos), with BLOSUM62-based TCRdist applied between CDR3 peptides within each V-J. Welch's t-statistics and random forest reduced roughly 500 V-J features to 10 to 15, which were used in a naive Bayes classifier (R e1071). TCRdb trimmed the raw reads at Q25, called clones with MiXCR and kept productive beta chains. When rows share a CDR3 protein, they turn into one entry using the most common DNA and genes. What appears here as the V and J calls and clone size reflects TCRdb's work, not the paper's. This sample gives a few hundred thousand distinct CDR3 sequences in total; under 15% of them show up just once. The top ten constitute approximately 29% of the sample.

The V and J segments used are TRBV4-1 and TRBJ2-3; 13 of the junction bases match TRBD2. Source material: blood. The receptor comes from a woman in her thirties with Graves' hyperthyroidism. The nucleotide sequence reads as follows: TGCGCCAGCAGCCGAGGGACTAGCGGGATTATATCAGATACGCAGTATTTT. This translates into CASSRGTSGIISDTQYF.